Listed below are T cell receptor beta chains from one sample, sequenced in a study of shared clonotypes between healthy human individuals. The repertoire was sequenced with immunoSEQ multiplex PCR; TCRdb's copy has only in-frame clones and lacks some. The table lists millions of clones, roughly nine tenths of them singletons. Specimen: naive CD4+ T cells sorted from blood. These receptors were taken from a man between 18 and 35 years old in good health. CDR3s include the opening cysteine and the closing phenylalanine or tryptophan. The D gene is left open where the match is weak. Size tells how often a clone was seen (once, few, many) or the class of an expanded clone, and some rows leave it out.

V gene: TRBV9; D gene: NA; clone size: NA; J gene: TRBJ1-6; CDR3 protein: CASGSSYNSPLHF; CDR3 DNA: TGTGCCAGCGGGAGCTCCTATAATTCACCCCTCCACTTT
V gene: TRBV5-1; D gene: NA; clone size: NA; J gene: TRBJ1-1; CDR3 protein: CASSLEGRNTEAFF; CDR3 DNA: TGCGCCAGCAGCTTGGAGGGACGAAACACTGAAGCTTTCTTT
V gene: TRBV5-1; D gene: NA; clone size: NA; J gene: TRBJ2-2; CDR3 protein: CASSLEGAKGTGELFF; CDR3 DNA: TGCGCCAGCAGCTTGGAAGGGGCTAAAGGGACCGGGGAGCTGTTTTTT
V gene: TRBV18; D gene: NA; clone size: NA; J gene: TRBJ2-7; CDR3 protein: CASSPQDTSSYEQYF; CDR3 DNA: TGTGCCAGCTCACCCCAGGACACGAGCTCCTACGAGCAGTACTTC
V gene: TRBV5-1; D gene: NA; clone size: NA; J gene: TRBJ1-4; CDR3 protein: CASSSTGTGGEKLFF; CDR3 DNA: TGCGCCAGCAGCTCAACCGGGACGGGGGGTGAAAAACTGTTTTTT
V gene: TRBV5-1; D gene: TRBD1; clone size: NA; J gene: TRBJ2-5; CDR3 protein: CASSLTGGELTETQYF; CDR3 DNA: TGCGCCAGCAGCCTGACAGGGGGCGAGTTAACCGAGACCCAGTACTTC
V gene: TRBV7-2; D gene: NA; clone size: once; J gene: TRBJ2-3; CDR3 protein: CASSTPDLFTDTQYF; CDR3 DNA: TGTGCCAGCAGCACCCCGGACTTGTTCACAGATACGCAGTATTTT
V gene: TRBV30; D gene: NA; clone size: NA; J gene: TRBJ1-6; CDR3 protein: CAWRAVYNSPLHF; CDR3 DNA: TGTGCCTGGAGGGCAGTCTATAATTCACCCCTCCACTTT
V gene: TRBV28; D gene: TRBD1; clone size: NA; J gene: TRBJ1-2; CDR3 protein: CASSLEDRASGYTF; CDR3 DNA: TGTGCCAGCAGTTTGGAGGACAGGGCCTCTGGCTACACCTTC
V gene: TRBV18; D gene: NA; clone size: NA; J gene: TRBJ2-1; CDR3 protein: CASSGYNNEQFF; CDR3 DNA: TGTGCCAGCTCAGGGTACAACAATGAGCAGTTCTTC
V gene: TRBV7-9; D gene: NA; clone size: NA; J gene: TRBJ1-1; CDR3 protein: CASSFLDEAFF; CDR3 DNA: TGTGCCAGCAGCTTTCTAGACGAAGCTTTCTTT
V gene: TRBV5-1; D gene: NA; clone size: NA; J gene: TRBJ2-5; CDR3 protein: CASSFYREETQYF; CDR3 DNA: TGCGCCAGCAGCTTCTACAGAGAAGAGACCCAGTACTTC
V gene: TRBV7-3; D gene: NA; clone size: NA; J gene: TRBJ1-1; CDR3 protein: CASSSTGNTEAFF; CDR3 DNA: TGTGCCAGCAGCTCGACGGGGAACACTGAAGCTTTCTTT
V gene: TRBV5-1; D gene: TRBD1; clone size: NA; J gene: TRBJ1-1; CDR3 protein: CASTTGQGLNTEAFF; CDR3 DNA: TGCGCCAGCACGACGGGACAGGGCCTGAACACTGAAGCTTTCTTT
V gene: TRBV6-6; D gene: TRBD1; clone size: NA; J gene: TRBJ1-4; CDR3 protein: CASSPGTGGEKLFF; CDR3 DNA: TGTGCCAGCAGTCCCGGGACAGGGGGTGAAAAACTGTTTTTT
V gene: TRBV28; D gene: NA; clone size: NA; J gene: TRBJ1-1; CDR3 protein: CASSLPGSQAFF; CDR3 DNA: TGTGCCAGCAGCCTACCGGGTAGTCAAGCTTTCTTT
V gene: TRBV11-3; D gene: NA; clone size: NA; J gene: TRBJ1-1; CDR3 protein: CASSFERGTEAFF; CDR3 DNA: TGTGCCAGCAGCTTTGAAAGAGGCACTGAAGCTTTCTTT
V gene: TRBV5-1; D gene: TRBD1; clone size: NA; J gene: TRBJ2-3; CDR3 protein: CASSDRGTDTQYF; CDR3 DNA: TGCGCCAGCTCGGACAGGGGGACAGATACGCAGTATTTT
V gene: TRBV6-6; D gene: TRBD1; clone size: NA; J gene: TRBJ1-5; CDR3 protein: CASNRDSSNQPQHF; CDR3 DNA: TGTGCCAGCAATCGGGACAGCTCGAATCAGCCCCAGCATTTT
V gene: TRBV7-9; D gene: TRBD1; clone size: NA; J gene: TRBJ1-6; CDR3 protein: CASSLGTGGPLHF; CDR3 DNA: TGTGCCAGCAGCCTAGGGACAGGGGGACCCCTCCACTTT
V gene: TRBV7-2; D gene: NA; clone size: once; J gene: TRBJ2-3; CDR3 protein: CASSLGSRSTDTQYF; CDR3 DNA: TGTGCCAGCAGCTTAGGTTCTAGGAGCACAGATACGCAGTATTTT
V gene: TRBV7-6; D gene: TRBD1; clone size: NA; J gene: TRBJ2-7; CDR3 protein: CASSRIAGTATFEQYF; CDR3 DNA: TGTGCCAGCAGCCGTATAGCCGGGACAGCTACCTTCGAGCAGTACTTC
V gene: TRBV18; D gene: TRBD1; clone size: NA; J gene: TRBJ2-1; CDR3 protein: CASSPGTGYNEQFF; CDR3 DNA: TGTGCCAGCTCACCAGGGACAGGTTACAATGAGCAGTTCTTC
V gene: TRBV2; D gene: NA; clone size: NA; J gene: TRBJ1-6; CDR3 protein: CASRNVVGAGNSPLHF; CDR3 DNA: TGTGCCAGCAGGAATGTGGTCGGTGCGGGTAATTCACCCCTCCACTTT
V gene: TRBV5-1; D gene: TRBD1; clone size: NA; J gene: TRBJ1-1; CDR3 protein: CASSLGGLDRGRSTEAFF; CDR3 DNA: TGCGCCAGCAGCTTGGGAGGCCTCGACAGGGGCCGGAGCACTGAAGCTTTCTTT
V gene: TRBV6-6; D gene: NA; clone size: NA; J gene: TRBJ1-1; CDR3 protein: CASRGQLNTEAFF; CDR3 DNA: TGTGCCAGCAGAGGACAGCTGAACACTGAAGCTTTCTTT
V gene: TRBV5-4; D gene: TRBD1; clone size: NA; J gene: TRBJ1-1; CDR3 protein: CASSSRQGAIGTEAFF; CDR3 DNA: TGTGCCAGCAGCTCTAGACAGGGGGCGATAGGCACTGAAGCTTTCTTT
V gene: TRBV7-2; D gene: TRBD2; clone size: once; J gene: TRBJ2-3; CDR3 protein: CASSPGLAGTSTDTQYF; CDR3 DNA: TGTGCCAGCAGCCCCGGGCTAGCGGGGACTTCCACAGATACGCAGTATTTT
V gene: TRBV11-2; D gene: TRBD2; clone size: NA; J gene: TRBJ2-5; CDR3 protein: CASSSGTSLGETQYF; CDR3 DNA: TGTGCCAGCAGCTCCGGGACTAGCCTCGGAGAGACCCAGTACTTC
V gene: TRBV19; D gene: NA; clone size: NA; J gene: TRBJ1-2; CDR3 protein: CASSTPRQTYGYTF; CDR3 DNA: TGTGCCAGTAGTACCCCTAGACAGACCTATGGCTACACCTTC
V gene: TRBV6-5; D gene: NA; clone size: NA; J gene: TRBJ2-2; CDR3 protein: CASKTGTLNTGELFF; CDR3 DNA: TGTGCCAGCAAAACCGGGACCTTGAACACCGGGGAGCTGTTTTTT
V gene: TRBV7-2; D gene: TRBD2; clone size: NA; J gene: TRBJ2-7; CDR3 protein: CASSSRATSGRAYEQYF; CDR3 DNA: TGTGCCAGCAGCTCGAGGGCGACTAGCGGGAGGGCTTACGAGCAGTACTTC
V gene: TRBV2; D gene: NA; clone size: NA; J gene: TRBJ2-5; CDR3 protein: CASSEPREQETQYF; CDR3 DNA: TGTGCCAGCAGTGAACCCAGGGAACAAGAGACCCAGTACTTC
V gene: TRBV18; D gene: NA; clone size: once; J gene: TRBJ1-4; CDR3 protein: CASSPLKDLRVATNEKLFF; CDR3 DNA: TGTGCCAGCTCCCCTTTAAAGGACCTGCGCGTGGCAACTAATGAAAAACTGTTTTTT
V gene: TRBV4-3; D gene: TRBD2; clone size: NA; J gene: TRBJ2-5; CDR3 protein: CASSQDLLAGEGETQYF; CDR3 DNA: TGCGCCAGCAGCCAAGATCTCCTAGCGGGGGAGGGAGAGACCCAGTACTTC
V gene: TRBV29-1; D gene: NA; clone size: NA; J gene: TRBJ1-1; CDR3 protein: CSVPQGAEAFF; CDR3 DNA: TGCAGCGTTCCCCAGGGCGCTGAAGCTTTCTTT
V gene: TRBV6-5; D gene: NA; clone size: NA; J gene: TRBJ2-1; CDR3 protein: CASTQGNEQFF; CDR3 DNA: TGTGCCAGCACCCAAGGGAATGAGCAGTTCTTC
V gene: TRBV28; D gene: TRBD1; clone size: NA; J gene: TRBJ1-5; CDR3 protein: CASSFPRTGSQPQHF; CDR3 DNA: TGTGCCAGCAGTTTCCCTAGGACAGGCTCCCAGCCCCAGCATTTT
V gene: TRBV6-1; D gene: TRBD2; clone size: NA; J gene: TRBJ2-7; CDR3 protein: CASSGGDYEQYF; CDR3 DNA: TGTGCCAGCAGCGGGGGGGACTACGAGCAGTACTTC
V gene: TRBV6-1; D gene: NA; clone size: NA; J gene: TRBJ1-1; CDR3 protein: CASSSLLRTAEAFF; CDR3 DNA: TGTGCCAGCAGTTCCCTACTCCGGACCGCTGAAGCTTTCTTT
V gene: TRBV7-6; D gene: TRBD2; clone size: NA; J gene: TRBJ2-2; CDR3 protein: CASSLAVGLGFTGELFF; CDR3 DNA: TGTGCCAGCAGCTTAGCGGTAGGACTAGGCTTCACCGGGGAGCTGTTTTTT
V gene: TRBV7-3; D gene: TRBD2; clone size: NA; J gene: TRBJ2-1; CDR3 protein: CASSVDGTSPPEQFF; CDR3 DNA: TGTGCCAGCAGCGTTGACGGGACTAGCCCCCCCGAGCAGTTCTTC
V gene: TRBV5-1; D gene: TRBD1; clone size: NA; J gene: TRBJ2-7; CDR3 protein: CASSSGTGVDEQYF; CDR3 DNA: TGCGCCAGCAGCTCCGGGACAGGGGTTGACGAGCAGTACTTC
V gene: TRBV16; D gene: NA; clone size: NA; J gene: TRBJ1-2; CDR3 protein: CASSQVGGGVSFYGYTF; CDR3 DNA: TGTGCCAGCAGCCAAGTCGGAGGGGGAGTCTCCTTCTATGGCTACACCTTC
V gene: TRBV9; D gene: TRBD1; clone size: few; J gene: TRBJ1-3; CDR3 protein: CASSPGQARQGIYF; CDR3 DNA: TGTGCCAGCAGCCCAGGACAGGCACGACAGGGCATATATTTT
V gene: TRBV10-3; D gene: TRBD1; clone size: NA; J gene: TRBJ1-6; CDR3 protein: CATGGTENSPLHF; CDR3 DNA: TGTGCCACCGGCGGGACAGAAAATTCACCCCTCCACTTT
V gene: TRBV30; D gene: NA; clone size: NA; J gene: TRBJ2-7; CDR3 protein: CAWSVRREQGREQYF; CDR3 DNA: TGTGCCTGGAGTGTAAGGAGGGAACAGGGAAGGGAGCAGTACTTC